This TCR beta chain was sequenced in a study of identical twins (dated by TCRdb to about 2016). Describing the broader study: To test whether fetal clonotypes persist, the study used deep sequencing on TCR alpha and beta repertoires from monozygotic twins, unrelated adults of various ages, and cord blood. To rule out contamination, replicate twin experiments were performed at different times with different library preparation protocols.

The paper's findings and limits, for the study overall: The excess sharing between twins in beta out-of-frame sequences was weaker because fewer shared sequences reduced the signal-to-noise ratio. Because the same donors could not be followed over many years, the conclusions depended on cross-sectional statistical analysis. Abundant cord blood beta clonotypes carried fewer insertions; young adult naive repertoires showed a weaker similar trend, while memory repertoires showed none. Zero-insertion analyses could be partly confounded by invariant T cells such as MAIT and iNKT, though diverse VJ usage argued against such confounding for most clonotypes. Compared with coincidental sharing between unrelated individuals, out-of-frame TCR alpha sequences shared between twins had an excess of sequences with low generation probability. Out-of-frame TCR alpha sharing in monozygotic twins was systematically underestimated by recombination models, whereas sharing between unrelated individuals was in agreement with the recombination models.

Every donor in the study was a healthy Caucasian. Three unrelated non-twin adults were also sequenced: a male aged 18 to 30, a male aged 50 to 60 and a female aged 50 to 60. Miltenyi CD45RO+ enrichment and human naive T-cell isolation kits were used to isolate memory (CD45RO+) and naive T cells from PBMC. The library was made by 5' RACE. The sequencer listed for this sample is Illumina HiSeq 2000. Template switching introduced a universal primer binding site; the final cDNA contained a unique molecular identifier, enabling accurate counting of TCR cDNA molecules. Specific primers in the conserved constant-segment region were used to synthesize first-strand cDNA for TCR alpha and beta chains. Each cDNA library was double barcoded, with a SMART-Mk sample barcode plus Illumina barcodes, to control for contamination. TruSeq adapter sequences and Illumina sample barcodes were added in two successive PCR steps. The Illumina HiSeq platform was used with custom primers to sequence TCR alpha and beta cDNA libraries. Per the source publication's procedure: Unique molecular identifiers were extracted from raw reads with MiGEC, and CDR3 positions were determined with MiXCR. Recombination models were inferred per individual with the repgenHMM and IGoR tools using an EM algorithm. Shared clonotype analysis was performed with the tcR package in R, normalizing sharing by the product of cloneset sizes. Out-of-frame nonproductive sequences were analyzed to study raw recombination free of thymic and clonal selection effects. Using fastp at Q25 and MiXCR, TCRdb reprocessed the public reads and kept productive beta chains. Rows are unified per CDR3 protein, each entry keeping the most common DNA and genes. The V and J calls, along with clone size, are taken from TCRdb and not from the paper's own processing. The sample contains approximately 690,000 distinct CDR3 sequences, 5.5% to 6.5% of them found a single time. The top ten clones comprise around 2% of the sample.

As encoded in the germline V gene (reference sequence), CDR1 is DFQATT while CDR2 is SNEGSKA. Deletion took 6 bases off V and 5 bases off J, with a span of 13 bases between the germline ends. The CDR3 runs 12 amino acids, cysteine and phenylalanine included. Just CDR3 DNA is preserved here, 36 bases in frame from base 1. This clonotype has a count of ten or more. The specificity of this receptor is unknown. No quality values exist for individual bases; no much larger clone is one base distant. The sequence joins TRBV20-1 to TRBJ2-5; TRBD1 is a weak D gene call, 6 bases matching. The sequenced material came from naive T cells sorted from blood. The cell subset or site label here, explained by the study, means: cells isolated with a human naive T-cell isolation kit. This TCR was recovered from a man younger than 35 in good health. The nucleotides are TGCAGTGCCTCAGGGGTAGGGGAGACCCAGTACTTC. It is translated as CSASGVGETQYF.